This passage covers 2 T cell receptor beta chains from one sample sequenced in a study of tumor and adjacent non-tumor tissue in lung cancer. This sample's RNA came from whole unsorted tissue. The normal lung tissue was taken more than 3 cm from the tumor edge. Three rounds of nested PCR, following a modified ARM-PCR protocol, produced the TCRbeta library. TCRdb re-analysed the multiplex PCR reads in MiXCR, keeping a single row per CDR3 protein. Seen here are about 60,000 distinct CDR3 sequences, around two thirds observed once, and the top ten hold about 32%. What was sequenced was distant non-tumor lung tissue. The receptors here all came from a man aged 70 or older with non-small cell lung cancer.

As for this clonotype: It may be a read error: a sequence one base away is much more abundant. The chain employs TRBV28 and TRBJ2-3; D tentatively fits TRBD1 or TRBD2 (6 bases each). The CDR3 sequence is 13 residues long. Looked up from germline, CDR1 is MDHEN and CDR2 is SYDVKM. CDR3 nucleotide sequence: TGTGACAGCAGGGGCGGGAACCCAGATACGCAGTATTTT. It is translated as CDSRGGNPDTQYF.

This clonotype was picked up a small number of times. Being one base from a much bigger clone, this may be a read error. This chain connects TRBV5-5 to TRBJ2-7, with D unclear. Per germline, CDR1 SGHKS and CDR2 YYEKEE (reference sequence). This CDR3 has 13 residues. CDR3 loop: CASSLEPGYERYF. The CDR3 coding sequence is TGTGCCAGCAGCTTGGAACCAGGCTACGAGCGGTACTTC.